The present T cell receptor beta chain was sequenced within a study of shared clonotypes between healthy human individuals. General study findings and limits: Sharing across four donors was seen in around 5% of naive CD4 clonotypes.

The CDR3 loop spans 16 amino acids. Looked up from germline, CDR1 is MDHEN and CDR2 is SYDVKM. V lost 6 bases and J lost 4; bases outside the gene matches: 9. Comment on this clone: Its antigen is still unknown.

The repertoire was sequenced with immunoSEQ multiplex PCR; TCRdb's copy has only in-frame clones and lacks some. The sample shows 2 million to 2.5 million clones, about 94% of them seen only once. J is TRBJ1-4 and V is TRBV28, with 9 bases that match TRBD1. Sequencing used naive CD4+ T cells sorted from blood. The subset here: CD45RA+ positively selected. This clonotype originated in a man aged 18 to 35 in good health. CDR3 bases: TGTGCCAGCAGCCCTGGGACAGGGATGTATAATGAAAAACTGTTTTTT. Encoded protein: CASSPGTGMYNEKLFF.